The entry below gives a single TCR beta chain sequence along with its context. Its antigen is unknown. The data derive from a study of identifying expanded T cells in peripheral blood. Overall study results and limits: Over around two and four weeks, about 17 and 20 clones changed, versus approximately 1.1 between replicates.

The CDR3 length is 15 residues. From germline, CDR1 is SQVTM and CDR2 ANQGSEA. The V gene lost 6 bases and the J gene lost 4 bases, with 20 bases spanning the gap. The table came from immunoSEQ multiplex PCR; TCRdb's copy has only in-frame clones and leaves some out. Among fewer than 65,000 clones listed, more than 75% were seen once. The receptor was derived from a person aged 18 to 70 in good health. The V and J genes are TRBV29-1 and TRBJ2-3, with a tentative D call TRBD2 (6 bases). The sequencing sample was made of blood. As DNA, the CDR3 is TGCAGCGTCGCGAACGAGGAGGGTACCGCAGATACGCAGTATTTT. This sequence encodes CSVANEEGTADTQYF.